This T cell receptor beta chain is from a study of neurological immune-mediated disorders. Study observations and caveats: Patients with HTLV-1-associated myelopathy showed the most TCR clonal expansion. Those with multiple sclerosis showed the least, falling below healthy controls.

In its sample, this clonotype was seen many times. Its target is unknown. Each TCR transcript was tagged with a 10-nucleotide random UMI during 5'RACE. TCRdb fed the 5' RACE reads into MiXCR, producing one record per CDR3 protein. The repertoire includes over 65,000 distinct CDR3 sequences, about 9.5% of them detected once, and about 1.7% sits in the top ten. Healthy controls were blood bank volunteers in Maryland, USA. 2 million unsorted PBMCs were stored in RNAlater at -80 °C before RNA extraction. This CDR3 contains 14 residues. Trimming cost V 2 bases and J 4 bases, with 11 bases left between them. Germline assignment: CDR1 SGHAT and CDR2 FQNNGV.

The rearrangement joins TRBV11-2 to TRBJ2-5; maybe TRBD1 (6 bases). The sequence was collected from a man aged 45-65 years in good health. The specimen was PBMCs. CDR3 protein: CASSLIGGGETQYF. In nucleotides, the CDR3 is TGTGCCAGCAGCTTAATTGGGGGCGGAGAGACCCAGTACTTC. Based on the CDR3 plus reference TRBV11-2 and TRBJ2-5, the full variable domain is EAGVAQSPRYKIIEKRQSVAFWCNPISGHATLYWYQQILGQGPKLLIQFQNNGVVDDSQLPKDRFSAERLKGVDSTLKIQPAKLEDSAVYLCASSLIGGGETQYFGPGTRLLVL.